Below are 30 T cell receptor beta chains sequenced from a single sample in a study of identical twins. TCRdb reprocessed the 5' RACE reads with MiXCR, giving one entry per CDR3 protein. The repertoire holds some 320,000 distinct CDR3 sequences, with 12% as singletons. In addition, the sample was reused for a study of yellow fever vaccine responses in identical twins.

The specimen was CD8+ T cells sorted from blood. The source is a woman aged 18-30 years in good health.

V gene TRBV6-1 combines with J gene TRBJ2-7; maybe TRBD1 (7 bases). Germline CDR1 is MNHNS and CDR2 is SASEGT. V was trimmed by 4 bases and J by 6 bases, leaving 13 bases between them. The CDR3 sequence is 13 residues long. DNA for the CDR3: TGTGCCAGCAGTGGGCAGGGGGGTCTCGAGCAGTACGTC. This translates into CASSGQGGLEQYV.

Many counts were recorded for this clonotype. The V call is TRBV10-3, the J call TRBJ2-2; 7 bases are a match to TRBD1. The CDR3 is 16 amino acids. Germline V lookup: CDR1 ENHRY, CDR2 SYGVKD. V lost 3 bases, J lost 4 bases, and 8 bases stayed unmatched. Written as DNA, the CDR3 is TGTGCCATCAGTGACCCCGACAGGGTGGGCACCGGGGAGCTGTTTTTT. Translated, it gives CAISDPDRVGTGELFF.

The CDR3 loop is CASSWDRDEKLFF. In DNA form, the CDR3 reads TGTGCCAGCAGTTGGGACAGGGACGAAAAACTGTTTTTT. The V gene is TRBV12-3 or TRBV12-4, the J gene TRBJ1-4; TRBD1 matches 9 bases. CDR3 size: 13 residues. V dropped 4 bases and J dropped 8; count of bases not matched to a gene: 2.

This clonotype was recorded a few times. This chain connects TRBV5-5 to TRBJ2-7; D tentatively fits TRBD1 or TRBD2 (5 bases each). The CDR3 totals 15 residues. Germline V lookup: CDR1 SGHKS, CDR2 YYEKEE (reference sequence). V dropped 2 bases and J dropped 3 bases, with 15 bases sitting between them. CDR3 bases: TGTGCCAGCAGCTTTTCAACAGGCGGGTACTACGAGCAGTACGTC. Amino acids: CASSFSTGGYYEQYV.

In its sample, this clonotype was seen a few times. The V gene is TRBV19, the J gene TRBJ2-2; no firm D call. Trimming took 0 bases from V and 0 from J, leaving 8 bases between them. Germline loops: CDR1 LNHDA, CDR2 SQIVND (reference sequence). This CDR3 is 16 amino acids long. The CDR3 coding sequence is TGTGCCAGTAGTATAGACCCACGTGCGAACACCGGGGAGCTGTTTTTT. It translates to CASSIDPRANTGELFF.

This clonotype was seen only a few times. V is TRBV24-1 and J is TRBJ1-1; the D is unclear. The CDR3 is 13 residues long. Trimming removed 2 bases at V and 6 bases at J, with 9 bases between. Per the germline V gene, CDR1 is KGHDR and CDR2 is SFDVKD. CDR3 nucleotide sequence: TGTGCCACCAGTGATTGGGGAACCGCTGAAGCTTTCTTT. It translates to CATSDWGTAEAFF.

This clonotype came up a few times. The chain is built from TRBV9 and TRBJ2-3; tentatively, D is TRBD1 (5 bases). The CDR3 totals 15 residues. V was cut by 2 bases and J by 0 bases, with 10 bases left in between. The germline V gene has CDR1 SGDLS and CDR2 YYNGEE. This CDR3 reads CASSVWGSSTDTQYF. Written as DNA, the CDR3 is TGTGCCAGCAGCGTCTGGGGCTCTAGCACAGATACGCAGTATTTT.

About this clonotype itself: Lacking the conserved final phenylalanine or tryptophan, this CDR3 likely reflects a read error. The J gene is TRBJ2-1, the V gene TRBV2; the match to TRBD2 covers 8 bases. The J segment lost 3 bases and the V segment lost 4 bases, leaving 11 bases of the junction unmatched. The CDR3 contains 17 residues. CDR1 is SNHLY and CDR2 is FYNNEI in the germline V gene. CDR3 loop: CASSVESSGIFYNEQFL. The CDR3 nucleotides are TGTGCCAGCAGTGTAGAGAGTAGCGGGATATTCTACAATGAGCAGTTCCTC.

This clonotype was counted only a few times. This sequence joins TRBV21-1 and TRBJ2-5; TRBD2, the table's D call, lacks a check against the DNA. TRBV21-1 is a pseudogene. The CDR3 totals 14 residues. This CDR3 reads CASSRAEVVETQYF. CDR3 bases: TGTGCCAGCAGCAGGGCCGAGGTCGTAGAGACCCAGTACTTC.

The chain joins TRBV5-1 to TRBJ2-1; 7 bases are a match to TRBD2. The CDR3 runs to 15 residues. The V gene end was trimmed by 4 bases and the J gene end by 4 bases; junction bases not matched to a gene: 8. Germline CDR1 and CDR2: SGHRS and YFSETQ. The CDR3: CASSNRDYLYNEQFF. The CDR3 coding sequence is TGCGCCAGCAGCAACCGGGACTACTTATACAATGAGCAGTTCTTC.

This clonotype was seen more than once but under ten times. The chain uses TRBV3-1 and TRBJ2-5; D tentatively fits TRBD1 or TRBD2 (5 bases each). Trimming removed 0 bases at V and 6 bases at J, with 17 bases between. CDR3 length: 16 residues. Germline V CDR1 and CDR2: LGHDT, YNNKEL (reference sequence). This CDR3 is CASSQDLSSWGQTQYF. CDR3 nucleotides: TGTGCCAGCAGCCAAGATCTGTCTAGCTGGGGACAGACCCAGTACTTC.

With regard to this clonotype: A much larger clone lies a single base off, so this may be a read error. V is TRBV5-1 and J is TRBJ2-7; perhaps TRBD2 as D (6 bases). Germline V lookup: CDR1 SGHRS, CDR2 YFSETQ. CDR3 length: 13 residues. This chain's CDR3 is CASSRETSYEQNF. The CDR3 bases are TGCGCCAGCAGCCGAGAGACTAGTTACGAGCAGAACTTC.

CDR3 amino acids: CASSQEGLSTGELFF. The CDR3 nucleotides are TGCGCCAGCAGCCAAGAGGGGCTATCTACCGGGGAGCTGTTTTTT. J is TRBJ2-2 and V is TRBV4-1; TRBD1 might be the D (5 bases). The CDR3 spans 15 residues. CDR1 is MGHRA and CDR2 is YSYEKL in the germline V gene. The ends were cut back, 0 bases at V and 5 bases at J, with 10 bases in the middle.

This clonotype was seen many times. The chain links TRBV12-3 or TRBV12-4 to TRBJ1-5; D is uncertain. The V gene lost 5 bases and the J gene lost 7 bases, with 12 bases spanning the gap. CDR3 length: 13 amino acids. The CDR3 protein is CASSPHLWQPQHF. The CDR3 DNA is TGTGCCAGCAGTCCTCATTTGTGGCAGCCCCAGCATTTT.

This chain connects TRBV20-1 to TRBJ1-6, with D tentatively TRBD1 (5 bases). The V end was cut by 0 bases, the J end by 6 bases, with 18 bases between. Germline V CDR1 and CDR2: DFQATT, SNEGSKA (reference sequence). The CDR3 extends over 17 amino acids. The CDR3 DNA reads TGCAGTGCTAGAGATGTCCTTTCAGGGCTACTTAATTCACCCCTCCACTTT. This encodes CSARDVLSGLLNSPLHF.

This clonotype was counted only a few times. This sequence joins TRBV2 and TRBJ2-1; D is ambiguous. Trimming removed 8 bases from V and 10 bases from J, with 18 bases in between. Germline V gene lookup returns CDR1 SNHLY and CDR2 FYNNEI. The CDR3 spans 13 residues. CDR3 nucleotides: TGTGCCAGCCTCGGCGGACCCGTTCAAGAGCAGTTCTTC. Encoded protein: CASLGGPVQEQFF.

This clonotype was seen ten or more times. The gene calls are TRBV12-3 or TRBV12-4 and TRBJ2-3; D perhaps matches TRBD1 (6 bases). The V end lost 1 base, the J end lost 5 bases, and 10 bases lay between the germline ends. This CDR3 spans 14 amino acids. The CDR3: CASSLGGRGDTQYF. DNA of the CDR3: TGTGCCAGCAGTTTAGGGGGGCGAGGAGATACGCAGTATTTT.

This clonotype was detected ten times or more. The CDR3 sequence: CASSGRGENKQFF. The CDR3 nucleotides read TGTGCCAGCAGTGGCAGGGGGGAGAATAAGCAGTTCTTC. The chain links TRBV5-6 to TRBJ2-1; D perhaps matches TRBD1 (7 bases). Germline loops: CDR1 SGHDT, CDR2 YYEEEE. Trimming cost V 5 bases and J 11 bases, with 17 bases left between them. The CDR3 covers 13 residues.

The chain is built from TRBV5-1 and TRBJ2-3; D is perhaps TRBD2 (6 bases). The CDR3 sequence is 15 residues long. The ends were cut back, 1 base at V and 7 bases at J, with 16 bases in the middle. From germline, CDR1 is SGHRS and CDR2 YFSETQ. The CDR3 loop reads CASSLLLAENYTQYF. Here the CDR3 DNA reads TGCGCCAGCAGCTTGTTACTAGCTGAGAACTATACGCAGTATTTT. Together with reference TRBV5-1 and TRBJ2-3, the CDR3 gives the full variable domain: KAGVTQTPRYLIKTRGQQVTLSCSPISGHRSVSWYQQTPGQGLQFLFEYFSETQRNKGNFPGRFSGRQFSNSRSEMNVSTLELGDSALYLCASSLLLAENYTQYFGPGTRLTVL.

Notes on this clonotype: A much more abundant neighbour one base away suggests this may be a read error. The genes are TRBV12-3 or TRBV12-4 and TRBJ2-3, with D uncertain. This CDR3 has 12 residues. The V end lost 7 bases, the J end lost 5 bases, and 10 bases lay between the germline ends. CDR3 sequence reads: CASTSWEDTQYF. In nucleotides, the CDR3 is TGTGCCAGCACCAGCTGGGAAGATACGCAGTATTTT.

The chain has TRBV11-2 and TRBJ2-1, with 9 bases matching TRBD2. CDR1 and CDR2 from the germline V gene are SGHAT and FQNNGV. The trim removed 7 bases at V and 9 bases at J, leaving 10 bases unmatched. This CDR3 region has 14 residues. CDR3 loop: CASIPWAGGLEQFF. The CDR3 nucleotides are TGTGCCAGCATCCCCTGGGCGGGAGGGCTTGAGCAGTTCTTC.

This clonotype was detected a few times. The chain couples TRBV6-2 or TRBV6-3 to TRBJ2-1, with TRBD2 identical over 8 bases. After removal of 2 bases from V and 4 bases from J, the junction contained 4 bases not matched to a gene. Germline values: CDR1 MNHEY, CDR2 SVGEGT. This CDR3 contains 15 residues. The CDR3 DNA follows: TGTGCCAGCAGTTACATGGGACTAGAATACAATGAGCAGTTCTTC. It codes for CASSYMGLEYNEQFF.

This clonotype was detected many times. This rearrangement joins TRBV12-3 or TRBV12-4 to TRBJ1-2, with D possibly TRBD1 on 5 matching bases. The CDR3 has 15 residues. V lost 5 bases to trimming and J lost 4 bases, with 17 bases between them. CDR3 region: CASSHGTAYLYGYTF. As DNA, the CDR3 is TGTGCCAGCAGTCACGGGACCGCCTACCTCTATGGCTACACCTTC.

This clonotype was detected only a few times. This chain connects TRBV7-9 to TRBJ1-5; no clear D gene. This CDR3 spans 14 amino acids. Germline V lookup: CDR1 SEHNR, CDR2 FQNEAQ (reference sequence). Between the trimmed V and J ends, which lost 5 bases and 0 bases, there was a span of 8 bases. DNA for the CDR3: TGTGCCAGCAGCCTGAATTATAGCAATCAGCCCCAGCATTTT. Its protein product is CASSLNYSNQPQHF. The variable domain in full, with the rest retrieved from reference TRBV7-9 and TRBJ1-5, is DTGVSQNPRHKITKRGQNVTFRCDPISEHNRLYWYRQTLGQGPEFLTYFQNEAQLEKSRLLSDRFSAERPKGSFSTLEIQRTEQGDSAMYLCASSLNYSNQPQHFGDGTRLSIL.

The gene calls are TRBV27 and TRBJ2-2, with 7 bases aligning to TRBD1. The CDR3 loop spans 13 amino acids. The V and J ends lost 7 bases and 6 bases, in that order; junction bases with no gene match: 5. The germline V gene encodes CDR1 MNHEY and CDR2 SMNVEV (reference sequence). The CDR3 nucleotides are TGTGCCAGCACCGAGACAGGGTCCGGGGAGCTGTTTTTT. Protein: CASTETGSGELFF.

This clonotype was counted only a few times. The chain is built from TRBV7-2 and TRBJ2-5; tentative D call: TRBD1 (6 bases). The CDR3 is 16 residues long. V gave up 5 bases and J gave up 7 bases, with 23 bases separating them. In germline, CDR1 is SGHTA, CDR2 FQGNSA. The CDR3 is CASSPQIAGATMTQYF. The CDR3 region has the DNA TGTGCCAGCAGCCCTCAAATCGCAGGGGCAACGATGACCCAGTACTTC.

A few counts support this clonotype. This chain joins TRBV7-8 and TRBJ2-7, with D maybe TRBD2 (5 bases). The CDR3 totals 16 residues. V lost 1 base and J 2 bases, leaving 15 bases between the germline ends. Per germline, CDR1 SGHVS and CDR2 FQNEAQ. The CDR3 protein is CASSLVLLAATYEQYF. CDR3 DNA: TGTGCCAGCAGCTTAGTTCTGCTAGCCGCAACCTACGAGCAGTACTTC.

CDR3 in amino acids: CATLGQGYGYTF. DNA for the CDR3: TGTGCCACCCTGGGGCAGGGCTATGGCTACACCTTC. The gene calls are TRBV6-1 and TRBJ1-2, with D tentatively TRBD1 (5 bases). The CDR3 sequence is 12 residues long. Germline values: CDR1 MNHNS, CDR2 SASEGT. V lost 10 bases, J lost 4 bases, and 13 bases lay in between.

The rearrangement joins TRBV7-2 to TRBJ2-1; 7 nucleotides agree with TRBD2. The junction had 11 bases not matched to a gene; V was cut back by 5 bases and J by 7 bases. Per germline, CDR1 SGHTA and CDR2 FQGNSA. The CDR3 has 15 amino acids. The CDR3 DNA sequence: TGTGCCAGCAGCCAATGGACTAGTGGTGAGAATGAGCAGTTCTTC. Encoded protein: CASSQWTSGENEQFF.

The chain joins TRBV12-3 or TRBV12-4 to TRBJ2-3; 9 bases are shared with TRBD2. The V and J ends lost 6 bases and 5 bases, in that order; junction bases with no gene match: 6. The CDR3 is made up of 14 amino acids. CDR3 sequence (DNA): TGTGCCAGCAGGCGGGAGGGTCGTAGAGATACGCAGTATTTT. It codes for CASRREGRRDTQYF.